These 27 T cell receptor beta chains were all obtained from the same sample, sequenced in a study of blood T cells in healthy people across ages. Next came a second PCR, run for about 7 to 12 cycles, which used a sample-barcoded 5' primer along with a J-beta primer mix. One entry per CDR3 protein, called by TCRdb with MiXCR from the 5' RACE reads. The table records some 710,000 distinct CDR3 sequences, roughly 20% of them present only once. Sequenced: blood. The receptor set was obtained from a man aged 65 to 79 in good health.

The genes are TRBV7-2 and TRBJ1-5; 9 bases map to TRBD1. The CDR3 covers 16 residues. The V gene end was trimmed by 5 bases and the J gene end by 4 bases; junction bases not matched to a gene: 9. Germline V gene data show CDR1 as SGHTA and CDR2 as FQGNSA. The CDR3 DNA reads as TGTGCCAGCAGCCCCCGCGGACAGGGGTGGAATCAGCCCCAGCATTTT. Translation gives CASSPRGQGWNQPQHF.

This clonotype has just a few counts. The chain carries TRBV15 and TRBJ1-5; D is uncertain. Per the germline V gene, CDR1 is LNHNV and CDR2 is YYDKDF (reference sequence). V gave up 0 bases and J gave up 6 bases, with 12 bases separating them. The CDR3 is made up of 15 amino acids. The CDR3 DNA follows: TGTGCCACCAGCAGAGATGGGAGAGGCGGTCAGCCCCAGCATTTT. Its protein is CATSRDGRGGQPQHF. The complete variable domain, with remaining parts taken from reference TRBV15 and TRBJ1-5, reads DAMVIQNPRYQVTQFGKPVTLSCSQTLNHNVMYWYQQKSSQAPKLLFHYYDKDFNNEADTPDNFQSRRPNTSFCFLDIRSPGLGDTAMYLCATSRDGRGGQPQHFGDGTRLSIL.

Only a few counts were recorded for this clonotype. V usage is TRBV12-3 or TRBV12-4 and J usage is TRBJ1-2; TRBD1 might be the D (6 bases). Between the trimmed V and J ends, which lost 6 bases and 5 bases, there was a span of 13 bases. CDR3 size: 13 residues. The CDR3 nucleotides are TGTGCCAGCAGCCGGAGGGACACTTATGGCTACACCTTC. It yields the protein CASSRRDTYGYTF.

This clonotype was found a few times. This chain connects TRBV19 to TRBJ2-7, with TRBD2 matching over 9 bases. This CDR3 is built from 14 residues. The germline gives CDR1 LNHDA, CDR2 SQIVND (reference sequence). The J segment lost 3 bases and the V segment lost 6 bases, leaving 6 bases of the junction unmatched. The CDR3 sequence: CASSQAGGNYEQYV. CDR3 coding DNA: TGTGCCAGTAGCCAAGCGGGAGGCAACTACGAGCAGTACGTC.

The chain carries TRBV6-6 and TRBJ2-3; 8 nucleotides line up with TRBD2. Unmatched junction bases numbered 6, after V lost 7 bases and J lost 3 bases. CDR1 is MNHNY, CDR2 SVGAGI, per germline (reference sequence). The CDR3 length is 14 residues. Written as DNA, the CDR3 is TGTGCCAGCATGGTAGCGGGGAGAACAGATACGCAGTATTTT. As protein: CASMVAGRTDTQYF.

This chain connects TRBV28 to TRBJ2-7; D may match TRBD1 or TRBD2 (5 bases each). Germline CDR1 and CDR2: MDHEN and SYDVKM. This CDR3 is built from 13 residues. V was trimmed by 8 bases and J by 4 bases, leaving 15 bases between them. The CDR3 region is CASGPRGVYEQYF. CDR3 nucleotide sequence: TGTGCCAGCGGCCCCAGAGGGGTTTACGAGCAGTACTTC.

The V and J genes are TRBV28 and TRBJ2-1; TRBD1 aligns across 7 bases. Germline V gene lookup returns CDR1 MDHEN and CDR2 SYDVKM. V shed 6 bases and J 1 base; nucleotides not matched to a gene: 9. The length of the CDR3 is 16 residues. The CDR3 bases are TGTGCCAGCAGCCGGGGTCAGGGGGAATCCTACAATGAGCAGTTCTTC. Protein: CASSRGQGESYNEQFF.

This clonotype was found a few times. The chain carries TRBV6-2 or TRBV6-3 and TRBJ2-5; 8 bases are a match to TRBD2. The end of the DNA fits TRBJ2-1 better, so the J call may be wrong. The CDR3 is 17 residues long. The germline V gene encodes CDR1 MNHEY and CDR2 SVGEGT. As DNA, the CDR3 is TGTGCCAGCAGTTACTCGACGGGACTAGGCTTCAACAATGAGCAGTTCTTC. Residues: CASSYSTGLGFNNEQFF.

Many counts were recorded for this clonotype. V usage is TRBV27 and J usage is TRBJ1-2; TRBD1 might be the D (5 bases). The CDR3 totals 15 residues. Looked up from germline, CDR1 is MNHEY and CDR2 is SMNVEV (reference sequence). V lost 1 base, J lost 5 bases, and 14 bases lay in between. The CDR3 DNA sequence: TGTGCCAGCAGTTTATTTACAGGTGGAGGTTATGGCTACACCTTC. Translating it yields CASSLFTGGGYGYTF.

V gene TRBV5-5 combines with J gene TRBJ2-3; D might be TRBD1 or TRBD2, each matching 5 bases. The CDR3 length is 15 residues. CDR1 is SGHKS and CDR2 is YYEKEE in the germline V gene (reference sequence). Trimming shortened V by 4 bases and J by 7 bases, and 19 bases separated the two germline ends. The CDR3 protein is CASSPGPTEAHTQYF. The CDR3 DNA follows: TGTGCCAGCAGCCCGGGACCAACCGAAGCTCATACGCAGTATTTT.

V is TRBV3-1 and J is TRBJ1-1; D uncertain. CDR1 and CDR2 from the germline V gene are LGHDT and YNNKEL (reference sequence). Trimming stripped 0 bases from V and 2 bases from J, with 13 bases between. This CDR3 has 16 residues. This CDR3 is CASSQDLGVGNTEAFF. The DNA of the CDR3 is TGTGCCAGCAGCCAAGATCTCGGGGTGGGAAACACTGAAGCTTTCTTT.

V and J are TRBV6-5 and TRBJ2-5; TRBD2 might be the D (5 bases). V shed 7 bases and J shed 2 bases, with 11 bases lying between them. This CDR3 has 13 amino acids. Germline CDR1 is MNHEY and CDR2 is SVGAGI. The CDR3 loop reads CASKKSGQETQYF. CDR3 bases: TGTGCCAGCAAGAAGTCGGGGCAAGAGACCCAGTACTTC.

This clonotype was picked up a small number of times. The V and J genes are TRBV30 and TRBJ2-2; D gene ambiguous. The V end was cut by 3 bases, the J end by 3 bases, with 11 bases between. The CDR3 covers 14 residues. From germline, CDR1 is GTSNPN and CDR2 SVGIG (reference sequence). The DNA for the CDR3 is TGTGCCTGGAGGGGCGGTGGGTACACCGGGGAGCTGTTTTTT. It yields the protein CAWRGGGYTGELFF.

V usage is TRBV5-1 and J usage is TRBJ2-2, with D possibly TRBD2 on 5 matching bases. V lost 4 bases and J lost 6, with 16 bases in between. The CDR3 contains 15 residues. CDR1 and CDR2 (germline): SGHRS, YFSETQ. The CDR3 region is CASSPRDSVSGELFF. In DNA, the CDR3 is TGCGCCAGCAGCCCCCGTGATAGCGTTTCCGGGGAGCTGTTTTTT. The variable domain in full, with the rest retrieved from reference TRBV5-1 and TRBJ2-2, is KAGVTQTPRYLIKTRGQQVTLSCSPISGHRSVSWYQQTPGQGLQFLFEYFSETQRNKGNFPGRFSGRQFSNSRSEMNVSTLELGDSALYLCASSPRDSVSGELFFGEGSRLTVL.

The chain combines TRBV4-2 with TRBJ2-1, with 10 bases that match TRBD2. There are 17 residues in the CDR3. Germline CDR1 LGHNA, CDR2 YNFKEQ. Trimming at V came to 4 bases and at J to 5 bases, leaving 11 bases not matched to a gene. CDR3 sequence: CASSPLLGLALNNEQFF. In nucleotides, the CDR3 is TGTGCCAGCAGCCCCCTTCTGGGACTAGCGCTAAACAATGAGCAGTTCTTC.

This clonotype was picked up a small number of times. V is TRBV29-1 and J is TRBJ1-1; D not certain. The CDR3 sequence is 11 residues long. Germline values: CDR1 SQVTM, CDR2 ANQGSEA. V was trimmed by 8 bases and J by 4 bases, leaving 11 bases between them. The chain's CDR3 is CSLTRPTEAFF. CDR3 coding DNA: TGCAGCTTGACACGGCCCACTGAAGCTTTCTTT.

The chain combines TRBV14 with TRBJ2-5, with a possible D match to TRBD2 (6 bases). CDR3 length equals 15 residues. Germline assignment: CDR1 SGHDN and CDR2 FVKESK. The V end was cut by 2 bases, the J end by 1 base, with 11 bases between. This CDR3 reads CASSQFLAPQETQYF. The CDR3 bases are TGTGCCAGCAGCCAATTTCTAGCGCCCCAAGAGACCCAGTACTTC. The full variable domain, its missing parts supplied by reference TRBV14 and TRBJ2-5, is EAGVTQFPSHSVIEKGQTVTLRCDPISGHDNLYWYRRVMGKEIKFLLHFVKESKQDESGMPNNRFLAERTGGTYSTLKVQPAELEDSGVYFCASSQFLAPQETQYFGPGTRLLVL.

The table lists this clonotype with a few counts. The chain has TRBV12-3 or TRBV12-4 and TRBJ1-1, with D perhaps TRBD1 (6 bases). V was clipped by 4 bases and J by 4 bases, with 13 bases between them. The CDR3 sequence is 14 residues long. CDR3 nucleotides: TGTGCCAGCAGTTGGCCAGGGGTTGGCACTGAAGCTTTCTTT. This sequence encodes CASSWPGVGTEAFF.

The genes are TRBV6-2 or TRBV6-3 and TRBJ2-3, with 7 bases matching TRBD1. V was pared by 7 bases and J by 3 bases, with 7 bases of the junction left unmatched. This CDR3 is built from 14 residues. The germline gives CDR1 MNHEY, CDR2 SVGEGT. The CDR3 reads CASTHRGPTDTQYF. The DNA of the CDR3 is TGTGCCAGCACCCACAGGGGCCCTACAGATACGCAGTATTTT.

This clonotype was seen more than once but under ten times. This chain links TRBV10-3 with TRBJ2-7; 8 bases agree with TRBD1. The junction had 3 bases not matched to a gene; V was cut back by 5 bases and J by 3 bases. CDR1 and CDR2 from the germline V gene are ENHRY and SYGVKD. CDR3 length: 13 amino acids. DNA of the CDR3: TGTGCCATCAGTACAACAGGGGGCTACGAGCAGTACTTC. It specifies CAISTTGGYEQYF.

This clonotype was seen a few times. This rearrangement joins TRBV20-1 to TRBJ2-2; 12 positions match TRBD1. CDR1 is DFQATT and CDR2 is SNEGSKA in the germline V gene (reference sequence). J gave up 6 bases and V 3 bases, and 11 bases lay outside the gene matches. The CDR3 spans 17 residues. CDR3 DNA sequence: TGCAGTGCTAGGTCGTATCGGGGACAGGGGGCGTCCGGGGAGCTGTTTTTT. It yields the protein CSARSYRGQGASGELFF.

There are a few counts of this clonotype. The rearrangement uses TRBV5-1 and TRBJ2-5; 8 positions agree with TRBD2. CDR3 size: 15 residues. V gave up 0 bases and J gave up 5 bases; unmatched junction bases: 6. CDR1 is SGHRS and CDR2 is YFSETQ in the germline V gene. CDR3: CASSLDPGGRETQYF. The CDR3 nucleotides read TGCGCCAGCAGCTTGGATCCGGGGGGGCGGGAGACCCAGTACTTC.

This clonotype was seen many times. The V call is TRBV29-1, the J call TRBJ1-2; TRBD1 is a possible D gene (5 bases). The germline V gene has CDR1 SQVTM and CDR2 ANQGSEA. V lost 4 bases and J 2 bases, leaving 11 bases between the germline ends. CDR3 length equals 13 residues. The CDR3 bases are TGCAGCGTTGGAGAGGGGCGAAACTATGGCTACACCTTC. This translates into CSVGEGRNYGYTF.

A few counts support this clonotype. The chain joins TRBV7-2 to TRBJ2-1; D perhaps matches TRBD2 (6 bases). The CDR3 loop spans 16 amino acids. The germline CDR1 and CDR2 sequences are SGHTA and FQGNSA. V was clipped by 1 base and J by 2 bases, with 12 bases between them. Here the CDR3 reads CASSLESGLTYNEQFF. In DNA form, the CDR3 reads TGTGCCAGCAGCTTAGAGAGCGGACTAACCTACAATGAGCAGTTCTTC.

This clonotype was counted between two and nine times. The chain joins TRBV6-6 to TRBJ2-7; perhaps TRBD1 as D (5 bases). Germline lookup yields CDR1 MNHNY and CDR2 SVGAGI (reference sequence). The CDR3 contains 12 residues. Trimming pared 7 bases from V and 5 bases from J, leaving 12 bases between. DNA for the CDR3: TGTGCCAGCACGTCAGGGTCGAACGAGCAGTACTTC. It codes for CASTSGSNEQYF.

The sample holds a few counts of this clonotype. The chain joins TRBV29-1 to TRBJ1-3; D gene uncertain. Germline V lookup: CDR1 SQVTM, CDR2 ANQGSEA. V was shortened by 2 bases and J by 5 bases, with 7 bases between the two germline ends. This CDR3 comprises 12 residues. The CDR3 loop reads CSVEYRRNTIYF. In DNA, the CDR3 is TGCAGCGTTGAATACAGAAGAAACACCATATATTTT.

The V gene is TRBV18, the J gene TRBJ2-7; D perhaps matches TRBD2 (5 bases). The V end was cut by 8 bases, the J end by 7 bases, with 24 bases between. Germline lookup yields CDR1 KGHSH and CDR2 LQKENI. CDR3 length equals 15 residues. This chain's CDR3 is CASGTRGGDSGEQYF. The CDR3 bases are TGTGCCAGCGGAACACGCGGCGGTGATTCGGGAGAGCAGTACTTC.